The sequence of this T cell receptor (beta chain) was determined in a study of read filtering for tumor transcriptome and immune sequencing. As to this clonotype: One junction end disagrees with the germline gene, perhaps due to a read error.

The library was built from 400 ng RNA with molecular barcoded adaptors for alpha/delta and beta/gamma chains. One entry per CDR3 protein results from TCRdb running MiXCR on the reads. The table lists tens of thousands of distinct CDR3 sequences, around 13% of them singletons. Germline V gives CDR1 LGHNA, CDR2 YNFKEQ. The CDR3 is made up of 14 amino acids. The chain carries TRBV4-2 and TRBJ2-3; 7 bases agree with TRBD2. This receptor was taken from a donor older than 35 with multiple myeloma. Sequencing was performed on a population of CD138-negative cells sorted from bone marrow. The DNA of the CDR3 is TGTGCCAGCAGCGCGGGAGTAAGCATAGATACGCAGTATTTT. Its protein is CASSAGVSIDTQYF.